The clone carrying this T cell receptor beta chain appeared once. Its antigen is not known. Sequencing was performed with immunoSEQ multiplex PCR; in TCRdb, only in-frame clones are kept and a portion is missing. The sample yields some 13,000 clones, over 65% seen once. Trimming left V 1 base short and J 3 bases short, with 12 bases between. CDR1 and CDR2 (germline): LNHDA, SQIVND (reference sequence). CDR3 length: 15 amino acids. The data derive from a study of T cells in localized non-small cell lung cancer. Whole-study results and caveats: Greater T cell density in blood accompanied longer overall survival. In uninvolved adjacent lung, T cell clonality reached its highest value, exceeding tumor.

The sample here was peripheral blood, taken before any cancer treatment. The chain recombines TRBV19 with TRBJ2-5; D tentatively fits TRBD1 or TRBD2 (5 bases each). The clonotype originates from a male donor older than 55 with stage I squamous cell lung carcinoma. DNA for the CDR3: TGTGCCAGTAGTATAGCATGGGACCTAAAAGAGACCCAGTACTTC. This encodes CASSIAWDLKETQYF.